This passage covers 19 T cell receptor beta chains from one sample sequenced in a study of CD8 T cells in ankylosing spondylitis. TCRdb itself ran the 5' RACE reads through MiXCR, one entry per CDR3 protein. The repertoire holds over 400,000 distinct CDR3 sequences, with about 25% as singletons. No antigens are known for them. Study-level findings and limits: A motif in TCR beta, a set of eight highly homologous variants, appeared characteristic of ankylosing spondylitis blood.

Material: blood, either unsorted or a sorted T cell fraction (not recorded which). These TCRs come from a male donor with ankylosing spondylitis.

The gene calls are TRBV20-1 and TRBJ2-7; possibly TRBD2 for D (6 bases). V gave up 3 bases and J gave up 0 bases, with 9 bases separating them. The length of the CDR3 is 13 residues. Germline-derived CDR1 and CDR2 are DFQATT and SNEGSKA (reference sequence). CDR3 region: CSARDYSSYEQYF. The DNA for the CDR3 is TGCAGTGCTAGGGACTATAGCTCCTACGAGCAGTACTTC.

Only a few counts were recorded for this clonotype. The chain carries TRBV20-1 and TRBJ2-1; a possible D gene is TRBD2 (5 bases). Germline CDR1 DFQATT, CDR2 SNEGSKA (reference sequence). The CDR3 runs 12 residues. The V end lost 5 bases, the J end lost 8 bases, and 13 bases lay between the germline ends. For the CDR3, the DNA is TGCAGTGCTGATAAGCGGCGGGATGAGCAGTTCTTC. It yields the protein CSADKRRDEQFF.

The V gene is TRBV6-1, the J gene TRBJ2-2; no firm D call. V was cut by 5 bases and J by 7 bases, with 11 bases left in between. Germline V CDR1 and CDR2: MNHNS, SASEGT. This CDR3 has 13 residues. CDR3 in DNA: TGTGCCAGCAGTCCCGATTTACTCGGGGAGCTGTTTTTT. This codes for CASSPDLLGELFF.

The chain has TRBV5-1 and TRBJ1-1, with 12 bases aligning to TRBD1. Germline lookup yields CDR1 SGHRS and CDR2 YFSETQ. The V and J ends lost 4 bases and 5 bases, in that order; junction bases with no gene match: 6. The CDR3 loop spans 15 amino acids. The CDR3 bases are TGCGCCAGCAGCGACCGGGACAGGGGGCAAACTGAAGCTTTCTTT. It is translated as CASSDRDRGQTEAFF.

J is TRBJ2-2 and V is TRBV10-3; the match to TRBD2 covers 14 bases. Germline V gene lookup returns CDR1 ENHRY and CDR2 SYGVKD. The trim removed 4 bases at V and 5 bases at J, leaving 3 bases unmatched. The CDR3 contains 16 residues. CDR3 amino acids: CAISGTSGRYTGELFF. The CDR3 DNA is TGTGCCATCAGTGGGACTAGCGGGAGGTATACCGGGGAGCTGTTTTTT.

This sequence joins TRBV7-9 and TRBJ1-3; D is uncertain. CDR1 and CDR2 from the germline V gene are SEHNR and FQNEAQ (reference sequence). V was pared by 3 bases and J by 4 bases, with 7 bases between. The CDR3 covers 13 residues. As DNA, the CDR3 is TGTGCCAGCAGCTTGGTCTTAGGAAACACCATATATTTT. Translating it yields CASSLVLGNTIYF.

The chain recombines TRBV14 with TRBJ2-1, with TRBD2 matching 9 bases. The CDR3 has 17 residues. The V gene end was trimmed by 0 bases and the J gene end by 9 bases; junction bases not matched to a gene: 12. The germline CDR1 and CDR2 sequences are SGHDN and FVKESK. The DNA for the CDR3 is TGTGCCAGCAGCCAAGAACAGGCGGGAGGGCCCAGGGGTGAGCAGTTCTTC. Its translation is CASSQEQAGGPRGEQFF.

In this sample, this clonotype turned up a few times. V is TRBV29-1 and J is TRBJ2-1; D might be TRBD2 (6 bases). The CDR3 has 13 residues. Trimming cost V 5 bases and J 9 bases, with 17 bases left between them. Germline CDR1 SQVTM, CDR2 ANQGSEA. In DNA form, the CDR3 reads TGCAGCGTTCGGCTAGCGTTTTTTGGTGAGCAGTTCTTC. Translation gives CSVRLAFFGEQFF.

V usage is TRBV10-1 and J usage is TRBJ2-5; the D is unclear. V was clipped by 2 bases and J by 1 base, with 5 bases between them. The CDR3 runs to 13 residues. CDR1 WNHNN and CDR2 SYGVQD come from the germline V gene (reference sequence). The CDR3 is CASSENIQETQYF. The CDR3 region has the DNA TGCGCCAGCAGTGAGAACATCCAAGAGACCCAGTACTTC.

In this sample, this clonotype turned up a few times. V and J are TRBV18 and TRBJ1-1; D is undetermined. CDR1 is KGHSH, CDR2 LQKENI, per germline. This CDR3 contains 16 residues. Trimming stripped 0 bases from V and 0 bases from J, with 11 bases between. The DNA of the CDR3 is TGTGCCAGCTCACCACCGAAAGCAGGAGTGAACACTGAAGCTTTCTTT. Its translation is CASSPPKAGVNTEAFF.

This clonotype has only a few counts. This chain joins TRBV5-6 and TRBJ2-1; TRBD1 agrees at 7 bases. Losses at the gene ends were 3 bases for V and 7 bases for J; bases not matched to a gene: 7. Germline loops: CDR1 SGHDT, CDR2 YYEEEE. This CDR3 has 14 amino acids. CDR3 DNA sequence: TGTGCCAGCAGCTATCGACAGGGTCTGAATGAGCAGTTCTTC. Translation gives CASSYRQGLNEQFF. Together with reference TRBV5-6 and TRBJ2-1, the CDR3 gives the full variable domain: DAGVTQSPTHLIKTRGQQVTLRCSPKSGHDTVSWYQQALGQGPQFIFQYYEEEERQRGNFPDRFSGHQFPNYSSELNVNALLLGDSALYLCASSYRQGLNEQFFGPGTRLTVL.

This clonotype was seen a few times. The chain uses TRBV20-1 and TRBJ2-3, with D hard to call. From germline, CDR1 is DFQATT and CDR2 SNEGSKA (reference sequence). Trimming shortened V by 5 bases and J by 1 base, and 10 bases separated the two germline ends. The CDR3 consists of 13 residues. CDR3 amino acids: CSASTAGTDTQYF. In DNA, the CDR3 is TGCAGTGCTTCCACCGCCGGCACAGATACGCAGTATTTT.

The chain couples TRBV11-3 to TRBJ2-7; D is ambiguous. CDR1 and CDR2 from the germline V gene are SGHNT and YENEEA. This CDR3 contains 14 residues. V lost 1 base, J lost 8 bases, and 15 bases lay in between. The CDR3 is CASSLVGCKPQQYV. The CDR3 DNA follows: TGTGCCAGCAGCTTAGTAGGGTGCAAACCCCAGCAGTACGTC.

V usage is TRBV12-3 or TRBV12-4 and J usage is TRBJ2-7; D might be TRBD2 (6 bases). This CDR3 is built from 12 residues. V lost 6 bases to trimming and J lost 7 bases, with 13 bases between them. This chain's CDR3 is CASSGTPWEQYF. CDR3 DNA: TGTGCCAGCAGCGGGACTCCGTGGGAGCAGTACTTC.

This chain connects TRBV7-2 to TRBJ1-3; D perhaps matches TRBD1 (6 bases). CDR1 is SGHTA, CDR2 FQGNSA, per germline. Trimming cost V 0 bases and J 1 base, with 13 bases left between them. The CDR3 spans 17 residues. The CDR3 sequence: CASSLAPPGASGNTIYF. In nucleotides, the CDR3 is TGTGCCAGCAGCTTAGCTCCACCAGGGGCATCTGGAAACACCATATATTTT.

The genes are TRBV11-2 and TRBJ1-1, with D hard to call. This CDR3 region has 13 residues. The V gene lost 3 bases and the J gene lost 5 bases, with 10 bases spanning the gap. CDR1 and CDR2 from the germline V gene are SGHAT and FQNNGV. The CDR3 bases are TGTGCCAGCAGCTTGGACGGAGGTACTGAAGCTTTCTTT. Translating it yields CASSLDGGTEAFF.

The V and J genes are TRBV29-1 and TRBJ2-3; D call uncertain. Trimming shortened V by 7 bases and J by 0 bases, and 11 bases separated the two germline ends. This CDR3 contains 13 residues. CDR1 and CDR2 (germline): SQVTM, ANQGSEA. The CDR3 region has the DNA TGCAGCGCCCCGGTCGGCAGCACAGATACGCAGTATTTT. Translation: CSAPVGSTDTQYF.

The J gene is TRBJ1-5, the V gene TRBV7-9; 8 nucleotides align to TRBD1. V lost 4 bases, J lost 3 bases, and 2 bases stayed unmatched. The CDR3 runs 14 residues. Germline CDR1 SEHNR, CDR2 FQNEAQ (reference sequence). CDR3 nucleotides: TGTGCCAGCAGCTGGCAGGGGGCCAATCAGCCCCAGCATTTT. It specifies CASSWQGANQPQHF.

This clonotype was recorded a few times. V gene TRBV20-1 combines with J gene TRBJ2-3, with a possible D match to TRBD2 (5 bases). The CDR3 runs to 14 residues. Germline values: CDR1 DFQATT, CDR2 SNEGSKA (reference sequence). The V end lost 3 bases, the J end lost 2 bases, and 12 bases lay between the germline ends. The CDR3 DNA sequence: TGCAGTGCTAGGACTACCGAGTACACAGATACGCAGTATTTT. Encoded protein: CSARTTEYTDTQYF.